Here is one TCR beta chain with its context. This CDR3 is 15 amino acids long. Per the germline V gene, CDR1 is LNHDA and CDR2 is SQIVND (reference sequence). Losses at the gene ends were 7 bases for V and 3 bases for J; bases not matched to a gene: 10. Libraries were prepared by immunoSEQ multiplex PCR; TCRdb keeps only in-frame clonotypes and omits some of them. The sample contains fewer than 200,000 clones, 70% to 90% of which appear only once. The sample originates from a study of blood T cell repertoires in COVID-19. This chain connects TRBV19 to TRBJ2-7; 9 nucleotides line up with TRBD1. Sequencing input: peripheral blood. This clonotype was sampled from a man aged 60-69 years who had recovered from COVID-19. The CDR3 sequence: CASKGGDRDFYEQYF. The CDR3 nucleotides read TGTGCCAGTAAGGGGGGGGACAGGGACTTCTACGAGCAGTACTTC.